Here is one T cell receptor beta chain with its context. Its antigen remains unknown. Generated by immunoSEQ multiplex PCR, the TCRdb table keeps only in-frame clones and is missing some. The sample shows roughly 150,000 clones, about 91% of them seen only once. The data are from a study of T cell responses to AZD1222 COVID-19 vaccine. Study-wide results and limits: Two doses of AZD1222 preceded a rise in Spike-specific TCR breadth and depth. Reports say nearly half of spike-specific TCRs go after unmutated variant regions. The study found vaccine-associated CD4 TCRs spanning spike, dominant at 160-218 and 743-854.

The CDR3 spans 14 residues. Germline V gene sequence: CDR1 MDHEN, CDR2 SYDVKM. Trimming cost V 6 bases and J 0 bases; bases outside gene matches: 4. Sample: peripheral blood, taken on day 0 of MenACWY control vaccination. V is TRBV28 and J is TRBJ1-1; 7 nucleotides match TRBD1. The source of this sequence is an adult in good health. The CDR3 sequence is CASRWTGMNTEAFF. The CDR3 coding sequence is TGTGCCAGCAGGTGGACAGGTATGAACACTGAAGCTTTCTTT.